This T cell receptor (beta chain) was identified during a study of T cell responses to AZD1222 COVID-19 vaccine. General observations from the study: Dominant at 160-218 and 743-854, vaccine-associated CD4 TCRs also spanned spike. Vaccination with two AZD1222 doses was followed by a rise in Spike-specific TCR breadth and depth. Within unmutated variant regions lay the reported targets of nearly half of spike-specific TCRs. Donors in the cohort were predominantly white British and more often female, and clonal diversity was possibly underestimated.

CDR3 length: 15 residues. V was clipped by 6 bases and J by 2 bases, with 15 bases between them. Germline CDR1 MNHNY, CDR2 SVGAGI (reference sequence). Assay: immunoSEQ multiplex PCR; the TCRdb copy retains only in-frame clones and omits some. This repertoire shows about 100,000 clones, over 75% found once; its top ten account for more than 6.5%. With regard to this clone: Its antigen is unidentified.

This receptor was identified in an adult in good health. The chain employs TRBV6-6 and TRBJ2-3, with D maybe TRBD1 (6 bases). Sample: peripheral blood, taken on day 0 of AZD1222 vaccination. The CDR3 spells CASSPTGTPTDTQYF. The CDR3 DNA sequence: TGTGCCAGCAGCCCCACCGGGACACCCACAGATACGCAGTATTTT.